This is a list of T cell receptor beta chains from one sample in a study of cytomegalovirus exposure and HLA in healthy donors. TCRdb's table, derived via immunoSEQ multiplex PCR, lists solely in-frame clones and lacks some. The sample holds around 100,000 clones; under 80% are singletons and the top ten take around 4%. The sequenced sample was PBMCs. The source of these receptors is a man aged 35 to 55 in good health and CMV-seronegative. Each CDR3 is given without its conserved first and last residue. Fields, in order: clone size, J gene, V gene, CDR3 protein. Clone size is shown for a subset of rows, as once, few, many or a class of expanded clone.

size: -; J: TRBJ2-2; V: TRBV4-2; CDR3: ASSQDSTSGGPTGELF
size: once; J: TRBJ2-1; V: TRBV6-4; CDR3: ASSAEDRGPYNEQF
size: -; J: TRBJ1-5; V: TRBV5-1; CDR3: ASSAGTANQPQH
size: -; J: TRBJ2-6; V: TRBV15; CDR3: ATSRDLSSGANVLT
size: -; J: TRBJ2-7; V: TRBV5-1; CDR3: ASSLDNSYEQY
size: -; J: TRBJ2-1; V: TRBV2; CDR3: ASRTLRDEQF
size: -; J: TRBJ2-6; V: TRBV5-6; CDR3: ASSLRGPGANVLT
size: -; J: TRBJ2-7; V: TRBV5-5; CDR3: ASSWTGASSYEQY
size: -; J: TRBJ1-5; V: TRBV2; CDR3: ASSAVAANQPQH
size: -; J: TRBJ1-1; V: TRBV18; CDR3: ASSAGQGLITEAF
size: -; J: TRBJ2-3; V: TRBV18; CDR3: ASSPTYRGLGTDTQY
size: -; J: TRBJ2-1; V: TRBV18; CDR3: ASSPWAGESYNEQF
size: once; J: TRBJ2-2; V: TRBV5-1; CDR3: ASIQGGTGELF
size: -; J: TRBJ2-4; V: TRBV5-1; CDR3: ASSFASFTTKNIQY
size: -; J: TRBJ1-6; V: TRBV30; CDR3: AWSERGSSYNSPLH
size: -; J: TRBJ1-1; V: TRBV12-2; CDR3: ASRGNNRGENTEAF
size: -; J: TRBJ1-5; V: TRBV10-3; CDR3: ATRRDAGQPQH
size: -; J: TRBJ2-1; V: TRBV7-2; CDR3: ASSSPGQGRVEQF
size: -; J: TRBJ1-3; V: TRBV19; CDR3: ASRSGQSGNTIY
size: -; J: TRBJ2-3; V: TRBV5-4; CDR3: ASSLGQSDTQY
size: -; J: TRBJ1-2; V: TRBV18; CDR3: ASSPPDRVPNYGYT
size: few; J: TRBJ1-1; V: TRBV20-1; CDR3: SANKAF
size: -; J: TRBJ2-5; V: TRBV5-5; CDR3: ASSLVLAGGQRLKETQY
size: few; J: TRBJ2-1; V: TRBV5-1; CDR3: ASSPRQIYNEQF
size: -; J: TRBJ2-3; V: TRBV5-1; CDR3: ASSYLAGASTDTQY
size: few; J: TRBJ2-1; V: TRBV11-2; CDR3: ASSSLANEQF
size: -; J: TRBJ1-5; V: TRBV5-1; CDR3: ASSSTQRPNQPQH
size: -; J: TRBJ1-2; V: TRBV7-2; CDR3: ASSNRGRDGYT
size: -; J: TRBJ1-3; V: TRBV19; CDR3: ASTTLGRATGNTIY
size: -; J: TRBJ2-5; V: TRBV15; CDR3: ATSRDRGGGETQY
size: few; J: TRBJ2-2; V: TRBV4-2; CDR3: ASSQEGGGWKTGELF
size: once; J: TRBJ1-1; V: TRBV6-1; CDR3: ASSDRYTEAF
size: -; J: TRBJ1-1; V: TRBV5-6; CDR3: ASSLGTEGVLVDTEAF
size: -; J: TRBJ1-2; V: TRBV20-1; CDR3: SAGGGYGYT
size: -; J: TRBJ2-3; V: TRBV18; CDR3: ASSPPVRGRTDTQY
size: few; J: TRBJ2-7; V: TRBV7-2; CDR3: ASSLVKGVWPDEQY
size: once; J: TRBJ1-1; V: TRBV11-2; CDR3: ASSSGQLMNTEAF
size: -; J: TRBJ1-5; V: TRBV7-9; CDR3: ASSLHTGAGNQPQH
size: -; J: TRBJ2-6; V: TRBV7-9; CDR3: ASSSRDSEHSGANVLT
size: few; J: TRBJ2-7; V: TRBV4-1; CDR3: ASSYNSGGPSYEQY
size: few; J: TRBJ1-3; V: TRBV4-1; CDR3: ASSQTGTGYANTIY
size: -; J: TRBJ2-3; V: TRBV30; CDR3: AWSVGPSTDTQY
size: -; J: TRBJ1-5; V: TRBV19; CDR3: ASRDPGTGEEAYGNQPQH
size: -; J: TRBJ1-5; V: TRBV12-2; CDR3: ASRLVSGIQIPRDYSNQPQH
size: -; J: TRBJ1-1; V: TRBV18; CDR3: ASSQRYDGYTEAF
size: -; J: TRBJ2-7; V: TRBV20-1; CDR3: SARVVLEQY